Presented here are 6 T cell receptor beta chains from one specimen sequenced in a study of T-cell reconstitution after alpha-beta-depleted transplantation in children. Unique molecular identifiers were used to barcode this TCRbeta library. TCRdb redid the calling of the PCR reads with MiXCR, one entry per CDR3 protein. This table has about 500,000 distinct CDR3 sequences, about 33% appearing once. The source material was PBMCs from the stem cell graft donor, sampled from the stem cell graft. The origin of the receptors is a human donor who donated a stem cell graft to a child with aplastic anemia.

Worth noting for this clonotype: One end of the junction fails to match germline, which may point to a read error. This chain connects TRBV7-9 to TRBJ2-7; D uncertain. Germline V gene sequence: CDR1 SEHNR, CDR2 FQNEAQ (reference sequence). The CDR3 spans 11 residues. The CDR3 nucleotides are TGTGCCAGCTGCTTAGACTACGAGCAGTACTTC. It yields the protein CASCLDYEQYF.

This clonotype showed up just a few times. The genes are TRBV5-1 and TRBJ2-1, with D perhaps TRBD1 (7 bases). CDR1 is SGHRS and CDR2 is YFSETQ in the germline V gene. The CDR3 extends over 14 amino acids. With 0 bases removed from V and 7 bases from J, the gap between germline ends came to 11 bases. This CDR3 is CASSLETGRNEQFF. The CDR3 DNA follows: TGCGCCAGCAGCTTGGAGACAGGGAGGAATGAGCAGTTCTTC.

The chain employs TRBV7-9 and TRBJ2-1; no firm D call. Germline CDR1 reads SEHNR; CDR2 reads FQNEAQ (reference sequence). V lost 1 base and J lost 6, with 10 bases in between. CDR3 size: 14 residues. The CDR3 protein is CASSLDLGFNEQFF. CDR3 DNA sequence: TGTGCCAGCAGCTTAGATCTGGGTTTCAATGAGCAGTTCTTC.

The chain is built from TRBV12-3 or TRBV12-4 and TRBJ2-1, with 8 bases matching TRBD2. The CDR3 spans 13 residues. V was clipped by 6 bases and J by 7 bases; unmatched bases: 5. This chain's CDR3 is CASRPSGGNEQFF. CDR3 bases: TGTGCCAGCAGACCGTCGGGGGGGAATGAGCAGTTCTTC.

This clonotype was recorded a few times. The V and J genes are TRBV12-3 or TRBV12-4 and TRBJ1-5; the match to TRBD1 covers 7 bases. V dropped 6 bases and J dropped 0; count of bases not matched to a gene: 5. This CDR3 is built from 15 residues. The CDR3 is CASRPGQNSNQPQHF. The CDR3 DNA reads as TGTGCCAGCAGGCCGGGACAGAATAGCAATCAGCCCCAGCATTTT.

The genes are TRBV20-1 and TRBJ2-7; D is undetermined. The germline gives CDR1 DFQATT, CDR2 SNEGSKA (reference sequence). The CDR3 consists of 13 residues. V shed 1 base and J shed 5 bases, with 12 bases lying between them. The CDR3 DNA reads as TGCAGTGCTAGAGTCGGGCCAAGCAACGAGCAGTACGTC. Its translation is CSARVGPSNEQYV.